This record covers a single T cell receptor (beta chain). These data are taken from a study of T cells of healthy individuals. TCRdb recomputed calls from the 5' RACE reads with MiXCR, one row per CDR3 protein. The table has about 53,000 distinct CDR3 sequences, 14% to 15% seen once. The sequence derives from a human donor in good health.

This CDR3 is CASNGQGYNSPLHF. The CDR3 DNA sequence: TGTGCCAGCAACGGACAGGGCTATAATTCACCCCTCCACTTT. The chain recombines TRBV6-5 with TRBJ1-6; 8 nucleotides align to TRBD1. The V and J ends lost 7 bases and 3 bases, in that order; junction bases with no gene match: 2. This CDR3 has 14 residues. Germline V gene data show CDR1 as MNHEY and CDR2 as SVGAGI.